This T cell receptor beta chain appears in the sequencing data of a study of blood T cell repertoires in COVID-19. Study in general: The origin of the acute and convalescent COVID-19 samples was the United States, Italy and Spain. From T cells, B-cell-depleted T cells, or PBMCs came the material, which was cDNA or gDNA.

This clone was recorded only once. Participants reported their clinical history, and cohort assignment relied on those reports. Either two negative PCRs, clearance, or symptom resolution qualified Cohort 3 donors as recovered. Sequencing was performed with immunoSEQ multiplex PCR; in TCRdb, only in-frame clones are kept and a portion is missing. This sample carries about 180,000 clones, around 90% of them seen once, and the ten largest clones take 9%. This TCR was recovered from a woman under 30 who had recovered from COVID-19. Sequences were obtained from PBMCs or T cells enriched from blood (not recorded which).

CDR3 sequence (DNA): TGTGCCAGCAGCTTGAGACTAGCGGGAGATCTTGGCTCCTACAATGAGCAGTTCTTC. It translates to CASSLRLAGDLGSYNEQFF. J is TRBJ2-1 and V is TRBV7-8; TRBD2 matches at 12 bases. After removal of 3 bases from V and 0 bases from J, the junction contained 9 bases not matched to a gene. This CDR3 region has 19 residues. The V gene's germline CDR1 is SGHVS and CDR2 FQNEAQ.